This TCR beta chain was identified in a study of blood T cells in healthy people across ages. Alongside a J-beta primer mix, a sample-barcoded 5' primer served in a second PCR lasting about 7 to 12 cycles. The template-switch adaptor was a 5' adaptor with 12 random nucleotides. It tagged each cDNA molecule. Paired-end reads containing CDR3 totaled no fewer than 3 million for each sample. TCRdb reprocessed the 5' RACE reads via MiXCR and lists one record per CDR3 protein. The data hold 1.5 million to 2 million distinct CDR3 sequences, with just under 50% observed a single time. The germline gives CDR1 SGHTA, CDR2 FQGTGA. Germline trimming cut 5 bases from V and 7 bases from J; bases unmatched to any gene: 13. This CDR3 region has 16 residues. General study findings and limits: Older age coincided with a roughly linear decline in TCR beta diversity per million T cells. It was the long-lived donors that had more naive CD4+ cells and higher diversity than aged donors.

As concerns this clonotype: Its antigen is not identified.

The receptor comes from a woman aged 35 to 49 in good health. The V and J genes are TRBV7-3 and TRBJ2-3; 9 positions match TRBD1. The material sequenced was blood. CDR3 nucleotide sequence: TGTGCCAGCAGCAAAGGACAGGGGCCGAGGTCTTATACGCAGTATTTT. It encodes CASSKGQGPRSYTQYF.